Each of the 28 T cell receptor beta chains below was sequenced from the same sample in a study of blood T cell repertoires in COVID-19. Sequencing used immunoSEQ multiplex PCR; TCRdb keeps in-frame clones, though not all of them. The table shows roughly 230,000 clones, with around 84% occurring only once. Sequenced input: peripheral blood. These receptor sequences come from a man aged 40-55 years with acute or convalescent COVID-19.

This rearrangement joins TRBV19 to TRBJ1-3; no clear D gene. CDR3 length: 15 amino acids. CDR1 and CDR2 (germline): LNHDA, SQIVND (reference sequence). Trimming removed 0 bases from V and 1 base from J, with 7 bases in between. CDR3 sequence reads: CASSIERRSGNTIYF. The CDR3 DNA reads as TGTGCCAGTAGTATAGAACGCAGATCTGGAAACACCATATATTTT.

DNA of the CDR3: TGTGCCAGTAGTGCAGACACAGGGGGCACTGAAGCTTTCTTT. It yields the protein CASSADTGGTEAFF. The V gene is TRBV19, the J gene TRBJ1-1; 8 positions agree with TRBD1. Germline CDR1 LNHDA, CDR2 SQIVND (reference sequence). V lost 5 bases to trimming and J lost 4 bases; unmatched junction nucleotides: 6. The CDR3 has 14 residues.

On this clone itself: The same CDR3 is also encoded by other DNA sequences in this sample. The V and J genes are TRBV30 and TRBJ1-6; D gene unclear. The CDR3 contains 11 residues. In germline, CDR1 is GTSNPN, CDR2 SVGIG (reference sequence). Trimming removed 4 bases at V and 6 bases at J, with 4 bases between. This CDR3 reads CAWTINSPLHF. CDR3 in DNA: TGTGCCTGGACAATTAATTCACCCCTCCACTTT.

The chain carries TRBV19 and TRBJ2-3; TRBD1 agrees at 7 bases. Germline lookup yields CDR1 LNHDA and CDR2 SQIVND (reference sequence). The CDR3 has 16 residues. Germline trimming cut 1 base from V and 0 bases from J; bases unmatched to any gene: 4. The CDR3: CASSIGQGRSTDTQYF. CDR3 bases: TGTGCCAGTAGTATAGGACAGGGACGAAGCACAGATACGCAGTATTTT.

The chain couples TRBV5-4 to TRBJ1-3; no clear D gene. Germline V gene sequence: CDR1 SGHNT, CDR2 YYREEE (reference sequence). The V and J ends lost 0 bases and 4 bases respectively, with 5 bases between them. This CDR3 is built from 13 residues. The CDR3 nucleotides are TGTGCCAGCAGCTTGGGGAGGGGAAACACCATATATTTT. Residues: CASSLGRGNTIYF.

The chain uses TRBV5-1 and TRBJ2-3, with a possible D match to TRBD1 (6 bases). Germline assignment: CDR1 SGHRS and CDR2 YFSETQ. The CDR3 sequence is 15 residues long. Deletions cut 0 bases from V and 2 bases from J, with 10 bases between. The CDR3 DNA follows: TGCGCCAGCAGCTTGGGGGGACATACCACAGATACGCAGTATTTT. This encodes CASSLGGHTTDTQYF.

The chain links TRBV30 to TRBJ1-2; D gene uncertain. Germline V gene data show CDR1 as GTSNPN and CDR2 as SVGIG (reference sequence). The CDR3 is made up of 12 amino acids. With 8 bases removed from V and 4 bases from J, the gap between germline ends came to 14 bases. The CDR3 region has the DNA TGTGCCGCCCGGAGAGCCTCCTATGGCTACACCTTC. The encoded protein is CAARRASYGYTF.

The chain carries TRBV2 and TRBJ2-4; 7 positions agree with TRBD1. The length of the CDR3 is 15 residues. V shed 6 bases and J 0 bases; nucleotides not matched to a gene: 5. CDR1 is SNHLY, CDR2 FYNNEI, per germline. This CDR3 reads CASRAGGSAKNIQYF. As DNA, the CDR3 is TGTGCCAGCAGGGCAGGGGGTTCAGCCAAAAACATTCAGTACTTC.

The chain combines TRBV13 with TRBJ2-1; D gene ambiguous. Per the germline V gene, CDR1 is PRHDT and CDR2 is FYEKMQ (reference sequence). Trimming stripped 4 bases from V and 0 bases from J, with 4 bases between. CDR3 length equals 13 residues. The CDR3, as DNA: TGTGCCAGCAGCTCGTACTCCTACAATGAGCAGTTCTTC. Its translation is CASSSYSYNEQFF.

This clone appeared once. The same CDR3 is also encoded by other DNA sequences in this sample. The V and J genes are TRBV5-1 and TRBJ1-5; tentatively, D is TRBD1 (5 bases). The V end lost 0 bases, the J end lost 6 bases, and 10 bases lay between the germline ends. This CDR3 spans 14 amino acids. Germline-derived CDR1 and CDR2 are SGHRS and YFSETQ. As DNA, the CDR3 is TGCGCCAGCAGCTTGGTTGCGGGGGGTCAGCCCCAGCATTTT. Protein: CASSLVAGGQPQHF. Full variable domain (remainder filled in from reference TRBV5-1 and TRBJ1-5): KAGVTQTPRYLIKTRGQQVTLSCSPISGHRSVSWYQQTPGQGLQFLFEYFSETQRNKGNFPGRFSGRQFSNSRSEMNVSTLELGDSALYLCASSLVAGGQPQHFGDGTRLSIL.

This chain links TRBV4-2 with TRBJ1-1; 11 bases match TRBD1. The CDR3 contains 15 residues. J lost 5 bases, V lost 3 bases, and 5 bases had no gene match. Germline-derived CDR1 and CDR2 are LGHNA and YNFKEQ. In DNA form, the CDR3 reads TGTGCCAGCAGCCAGGTTGGACAGGGGGCGACTGAAGCTTTCTTT. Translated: CASSQVGQGATEAFF.

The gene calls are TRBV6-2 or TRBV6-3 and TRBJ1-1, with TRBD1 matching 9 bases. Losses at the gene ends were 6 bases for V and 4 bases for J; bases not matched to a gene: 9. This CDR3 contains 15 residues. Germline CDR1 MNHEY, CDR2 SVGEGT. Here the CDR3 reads CASSLIQGASTEAFF. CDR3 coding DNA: TGTGCCAGCAGCCTAATACAGGGGGCAAGCACTGAAGCTTTCTTT.

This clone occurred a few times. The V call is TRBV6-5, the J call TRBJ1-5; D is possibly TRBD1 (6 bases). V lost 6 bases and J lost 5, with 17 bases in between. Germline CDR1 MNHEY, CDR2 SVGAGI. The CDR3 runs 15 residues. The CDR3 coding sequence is TGTGCCAGCAGACAGCAGGGAGGGGGATATCAGCCCCAGCATTTT. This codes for CASRQQGGGYQPQHF.

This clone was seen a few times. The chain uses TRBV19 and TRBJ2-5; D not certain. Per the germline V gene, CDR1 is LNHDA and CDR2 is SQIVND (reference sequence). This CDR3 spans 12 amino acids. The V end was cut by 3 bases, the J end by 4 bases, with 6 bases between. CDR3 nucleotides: TGTGCCAGTAGTATTAACGGAGAGACCCAGTACTTC. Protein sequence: CASSINGETQYF.

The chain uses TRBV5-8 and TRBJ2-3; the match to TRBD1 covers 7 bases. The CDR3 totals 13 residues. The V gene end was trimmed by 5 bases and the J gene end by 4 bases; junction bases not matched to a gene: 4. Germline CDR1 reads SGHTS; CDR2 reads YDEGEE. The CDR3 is CASRVQGADTQYF. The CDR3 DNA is TGTGCCAGCAGGGTCCAGGGGGCAGATACGCAGTATTTT.

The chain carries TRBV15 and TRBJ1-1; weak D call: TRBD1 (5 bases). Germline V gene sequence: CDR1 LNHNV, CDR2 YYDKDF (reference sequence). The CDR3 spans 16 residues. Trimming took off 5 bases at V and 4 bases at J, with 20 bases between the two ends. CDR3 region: CATSFSQGKGGTEAFF. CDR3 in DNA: TGTGCCACCAGCTTCAGCCAGGGTAAGGGTGGCACTGAAGCTTTCTTT.

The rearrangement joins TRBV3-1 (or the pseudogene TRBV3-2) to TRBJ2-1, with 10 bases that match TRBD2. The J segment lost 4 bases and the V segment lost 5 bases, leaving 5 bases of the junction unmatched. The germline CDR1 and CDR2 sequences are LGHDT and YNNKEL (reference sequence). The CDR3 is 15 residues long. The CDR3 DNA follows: TGTGCCAGCAGCAGGCTAGCGGGGGTGTACAATGAGCAGTTCTTC. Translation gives CASSRLAGVYNEQFF.

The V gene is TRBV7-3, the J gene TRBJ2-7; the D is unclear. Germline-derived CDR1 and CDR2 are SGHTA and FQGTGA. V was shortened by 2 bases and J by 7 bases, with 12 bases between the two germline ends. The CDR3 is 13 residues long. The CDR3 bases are TGTGCCAGCAGCTTAGACATGTTGGGTGAGCAGTACTTC. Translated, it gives CASSLDMLGEQYF.

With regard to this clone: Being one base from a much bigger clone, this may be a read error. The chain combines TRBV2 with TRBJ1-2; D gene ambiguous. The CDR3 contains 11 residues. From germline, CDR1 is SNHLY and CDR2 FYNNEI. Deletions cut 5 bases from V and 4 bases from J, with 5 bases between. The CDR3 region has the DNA TGTGCCAGCAGTCCGGGCTATGGCTACACCTTC. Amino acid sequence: CASSPGYGYTF.

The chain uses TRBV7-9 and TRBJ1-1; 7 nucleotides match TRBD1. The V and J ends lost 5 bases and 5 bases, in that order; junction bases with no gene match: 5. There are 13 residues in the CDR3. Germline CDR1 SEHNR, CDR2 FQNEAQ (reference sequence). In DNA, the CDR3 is TGTGCCAGCAGCGGACAGGCGAGGACTGAAGCTTTCTTT. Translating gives CASSGQARTEAFF.

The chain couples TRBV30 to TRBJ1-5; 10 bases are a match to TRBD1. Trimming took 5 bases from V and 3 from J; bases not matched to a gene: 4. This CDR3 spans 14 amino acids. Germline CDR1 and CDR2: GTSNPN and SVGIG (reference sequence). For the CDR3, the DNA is TGTGCCTGGGGGGGGACAGGGGTCAATCAGCCCCAGCATTTT. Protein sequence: CAWGGTGVNQPQHF.

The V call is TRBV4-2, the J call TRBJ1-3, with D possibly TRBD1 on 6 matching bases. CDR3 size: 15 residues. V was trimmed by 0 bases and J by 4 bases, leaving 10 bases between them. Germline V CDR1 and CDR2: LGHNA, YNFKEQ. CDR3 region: CASSQEYQGGNTIYF. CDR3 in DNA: TGTGCCAGCAGCCAAGAGTACCAGGGGGGAAACACCATATATTTT.

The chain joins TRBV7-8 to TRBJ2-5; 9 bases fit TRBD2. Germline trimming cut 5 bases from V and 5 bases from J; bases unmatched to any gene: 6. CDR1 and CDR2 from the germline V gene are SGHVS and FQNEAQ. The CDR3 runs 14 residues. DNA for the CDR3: TGTGCCAGCAGCCCGAGCGGGGGGCCTGAGACCCAGTACTTC. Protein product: CASSPSGGPETQYF.

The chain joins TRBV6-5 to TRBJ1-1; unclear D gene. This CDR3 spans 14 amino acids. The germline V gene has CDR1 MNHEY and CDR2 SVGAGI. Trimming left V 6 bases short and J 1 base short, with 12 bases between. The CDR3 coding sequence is TGTGCCAGCAGGGAGACCGGGGAGAACACTGAAGCTTTCTTT. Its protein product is CASRETGENTEAFF.

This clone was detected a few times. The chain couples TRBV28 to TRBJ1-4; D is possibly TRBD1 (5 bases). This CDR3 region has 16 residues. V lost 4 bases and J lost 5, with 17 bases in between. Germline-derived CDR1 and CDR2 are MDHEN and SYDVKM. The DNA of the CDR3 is TGTGCCAGCAGTTCGACCCGGCCGCGGACAAATGAAAAACTGTTTTTT. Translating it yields CASSSTRPRTNEKLFF.

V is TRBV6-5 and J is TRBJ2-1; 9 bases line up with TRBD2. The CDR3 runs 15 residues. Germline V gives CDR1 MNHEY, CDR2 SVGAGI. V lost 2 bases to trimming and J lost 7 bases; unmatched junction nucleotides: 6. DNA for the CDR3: TGTGCCAGCAGTTACGGGCGGGGGGGCTGGAATGAGCAGTTCTTC. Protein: CASSYGRGGWNEQFF.

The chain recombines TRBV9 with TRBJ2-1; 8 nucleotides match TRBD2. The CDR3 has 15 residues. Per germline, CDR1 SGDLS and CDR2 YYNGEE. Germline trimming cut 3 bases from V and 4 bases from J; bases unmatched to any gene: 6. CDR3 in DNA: TGTGCCAGCAGCGAGGGGACTAGTGATTACAATGAGCAGTTCTTC. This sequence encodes CASSEGTSDYNEQFF.

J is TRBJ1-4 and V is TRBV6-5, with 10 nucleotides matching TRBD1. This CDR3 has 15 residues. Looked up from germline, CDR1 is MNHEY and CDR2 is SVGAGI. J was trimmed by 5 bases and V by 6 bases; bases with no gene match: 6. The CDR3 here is CASSAGTGENEKLFF. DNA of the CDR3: TGTGCCAGCAGCGCCGGGACAGGGGAAAATGAAAAACTGTTTTTT.